The 13 T cell receptor beta chains presented below share a single source sample, sequenced in a study of cytomegalovirus exposure and HLA in healthy donors. Generated by immunoSEQ multiplex PCR, the TCRdb table keeps only in-frame clones and is missing some. The sample contains 150,000 to 160,000 clones, around 84% of which appear only once. The material sequenced was PBMCs. Source of these receptors: a human donor in good health.

The rearrangement links TRBV4-1 to TRBJ2-7; 7 bases fit TRBD2. The V and J ends lost 2 bases and 2 bases, in that order; junction bases with no gene match: 9. Germline CDR1 MGHRA, CDR2 YSYEKL. The CDR3 is made up of 16 amino acids. In DNA form, the CDR3 reads TGCGCCAGCAGCCAAATTATTACTAGCGCGACCTACGAGCAGTACTTC. It encodes CASSQIITSATYEQYF.

This chain joins TRBV9 and TRBJ1-1; tentatively, D is TRBD1 (6 bases). V gave up 3 bases and J gave up 4 bases, with 13 bases separating them. Germline V gives CDR1 SGDLS, CDR2 YYNGEE. The CDR3 totals 14 residues. CDR3 bases: TGTGCCAGCAGCGAGCGACAGGTTAGCACTGAAGCTTTCTTT. Its translation: CASSERQVSTEAFF.

V is TRBV2 and J is TRBJ1-5; no firm D call. Deletions cut 6 bases from V and 5 bases from J, with 20 bases between. This CDR3 contains 16 residues. Germline loops: CDR1 SNHLY, CDR2 FYNNEI. CDR3 sequence reads: CASSPGYPRGDQPQHF. The CDR3 bases are TGTGCCAGCAGCCCCGGGTATCCCCGAGGTGATCAGCCCCAGCATTTT.

The J gene is TRBJ1-3, the V gene TRBV4-2; D is unresolved. Germline V lookup: CDR1 LGHNA, CDR2 YNFKEQ. V dropped 0 bases and J dropped 0 bases, with 6 bases sitting between them. The CDR3 runs 15 residues. The CDR3 loop reads CASSQDPNSGNTIYF. In DNA form, the CDR3 reads TGTGCCAGCAGCCAAGATCCCAACTCTGGAAACACCATATATTTT.

V is TRBV7-3 and J is TRBJ2-7, with 7 bases matching TRBD1. Trimming took 2 bases from V and 7 from J; bases not matched to a gene: 5. This CDR3 has 13 amino acids. CDR1 and CDR2 from the germline V gene are SGHTA and FQGTGA. The CDR3 reads CASSLVGGREQYF. CDR3 nucleotide sequence: TGTGCCAGCAGCTTAGTAGGGGGCCGAGAGCAGTACTTC.

This clone came up once. This chain connects TRBV5-8 to TRBJ1-2; 8 positions match TRBD1. V shed 3 bases, J shed 5 bases, and the junction held 18 bases outside the gene matches. CDR3 length: 18 amino acids. Germline V gene data show CDR1 as SGHTS and CDR2 as YDEGEE. In nucleotides, the CDR3 is TGTGCCAGCAGCTCCCCGGACAGACAGGGGCTCCTAGGGTATGGCTACACCTTC. This encodes CASSSPDRQGLLGYGYTF. The full variable domain, completed using reference TRBV5-8 and TRBJ1-2, is EAGVTQSPTHLIKTRGQQATLRCSPISGHTSVYWYQQALGLGLQFLLWYDEGEERNRGNFPPRFSGRQFPNYSSELNVNALELEDSALYLCASSSPDRQGLLGYGYTFGSGTRLTVV.

The chain recombines TRBV4-2 with TRBJ2-3; 14 nucleotides match TRBD2. The CDR3 has 16 residues. CDR1 is LGHNA, CDR2 YNFKEQ, per germline. Trimming took 6 bases from V and 5 from J; bases not matched to a gene: 7. This chain's CDR3 is CASRLRLAGGQDTQYF. CDR3 in DNA: TGTGCCAGCAGACTTAGACTAGCGGGAGGGCAAGATACGCAGTATTTT.

The chain uses TRBV12-5 and TRBJ1-1; TRBD1 might be the D (5 bases). Deletions cut 7 bases from V and 5 bases from J, with 14 bases between. This CDR3 contains 13 residues. Germline V lookup: CDR1 LGHNT, CDR2 FRNRAP. The CDR3 region is CASARDLVTEAFF. In nucleotides, the CDR3 is TGTGCTAGTGCCAGGGATCTGGTAACTGAAGCTTTCTTT.

The V and J genes are TRBV5-1 and TRBJ1-6; TRBD1 is a possible D gene (5 bases). Trimming removed 0 bases from V and 9 bases from J, with 16 bases in between. This CDR3 region has 16 residues. Germline V gene data show CDR1 as SGHRS and CDR2 as YFSETQ. The CDR3 is CASSLAGESFGSPLHF. In nucleotides, the CDR3 is TGCGCCAGCAGCTTGGCGGGGGAGTCATTCGGTTCACCCCTCCACTTT.

The rearrangement links TRBV28 to TRBJ1-2; 10 nucleotides agree with TRBD1. The V and J ends lost 3 bases and 10 bases, in that order; junction bases with no gene match: 8. Germline lookup yields CDR1 MDHEN and CDR2 SYDVKM. CDR3 length: 14 amino acids. CDR3 coding DNA: TGTGCCAGCAGTTTCTCGTTGGGACAGGGGAACTACACCTTC. Protein: CASSFSLGQGNYTF.

The chain links TRBV4-3 to TRBJ2-5; 8 nucleotides line up with TRBD1. The germline CDR1 and CDR2 sequences are LGHNA and YSLEER. The CDR3 runs to 14 residues. The V and J ends lost 4 bases and 3 bases, in that order; junction bases with no gene match: 4. CDR3 in amino acids: CASSPPGQEETQYF. CDR3 sequence (DNA): TGCGCCAGCAGCCCTCCGGGACAGGAAGAGACCCAGTACTTC.

The V and J genes are TRBV2 and TRBJ1-4; 8 positions match TRBD1. The ends lost 6 bases at V and 5 bases at J; junction bases unmatched: 8. From germline, CDR1 is SNHLY and CDR2 FYNNEI. CDR3 size: 15 residues. The CDR3 bases are TGTGCCAGCAGGAACTCAGGGGGCGGAAATGAAAAACTGTTTTTT. Protein sequence: CASRNSGGGNEKLFF.

The V and J genes are TRBV5-4 and TRBJ1-1; 8 nucleotides match TRBD1. The trim removed 3 bases at V and 5 bases at J, leaving 12 bases unmatched. The CDR3 extends over 16 amino acids. CDR1 and CDR2 (germline): SGHNT, YYREEE (reference sequence). CDR3 sequence: CASSSGGGGGRTEAFF. The CDR3 DNA sequence: TGTGCCAGCAGCTCAGGGGGCGGCGGAGGCAGGACTGAAGCTTTCTTT.